One T cell receptor (beta chain) is described in this entry. The antigen this receptor binds is unknown. There are no base qualities to consult, and no much larger clone falls within one base. This sample stems from a study of OX40 agonist ivuxolimab in advanced cancers. For the wider study: Ivuxolimab was an agonistic, fully human IgG2 monoclonal antibody directed against OX40 (CD134), a costimulatory receptor. Intravenous ivuxolimab was administered to patients every 2 weeks at six dose levels: 0.01, 0.1, 0.3, 1.5, 3 and 10 mg/kg. Among the roughly 52 dose-escalation patients, about 20 had hepatocellular carcinoma, some 15 melanoma, 9 renal cell carcinoma and 9 head and neck cancer. In the dose-escalation cohort, over 65% of patients were male, and the mean age was around 60 years, with a range of about 20 to 79. Patients were allowed to have had prior anti-PD-1, anti-PD-L1 or anti-CTLA-4 therapy, and 40% of the dose-escalation patients had previously received checkpoint inhibitors. Partial responses occurred in three dose-escalation patients: two with cutaneous melanoma and one with hepatocellular carcinoma. The purpose of peripheral TCRbeta sequencing was to test whether ivuxolimab changed TCR sequence diversity and led to clonal T-cell expansion. The paper reports the monotherapy dose-escalation portion (N of about 52 patients) of the phase I ivuxolimab trial.

Study-wide findings and limitations: At doses of 0.1 to 3.0 mg/kg, clonal expansion of both CD4+ and CD8+ T cells in blood was seen between baseline and week 6. Low levels of normalized T-cell clonal expansion were also shown by some nonresponding patients. After ivuxolimab, more expanded clones were found on average in CD8+ T cells than in CD4+ T cells. The antigen specificity of the clonally expanded peripheral T cells was not determined. In the 0.1-3.0 mg/kg groups, partial responders were among the patients with the lowest normalized peripheral clonal expansion, particularly in CD8+ T cells.

Genomic DNA was isolated from the sorted cells so that the TCRbeta CDR3 region could be sequenced. The immunoSEQ Assay was used to sequence the TCRbeta CDR3 regions. What TCRdb holds here is the immuneACCESS table cut down to in-frame rearrangements. Part of the clones is not present; checked against another copy, under half of the missing clones reflect an unresolved V gene, and the others are unexplained. The sample yields tens of thousands of clones; approximately 90% were counted once. The ten largest clones represent around a sixth of the sample. The trial excluded patients who had a history of autoimmune disease or were on systemic immunosuppression. Peripheral blood for TCR sequencing was collected from all dose cohorts at baseline, on cycle 4 day 1, and on cycle 7 day 1. The samples were drawn from a first-in-human, open-label, multicenter phase I dose-escalation trial of ivuxolimab. Adults with locally advanced or metastatic melanoma, renal cell carcinoma, hepatocellular carcinoma or head and neck squamous cell carcinoma were enrolled in the trial. Before TCR sequencing, CD4+ T cells and CD8+ T cells were sorted from peripheral blood as separate populations.

V is pared back by 2 bases and J by 7 bases, with 12 bases lying between the germline termini. The CDR3 goes from the cysteine to the phenylalanine over 15 residues. The kept DNA is CDR3 alone, 45 bases in frame from the first base. The germline V gene sets CDR1 to SGHVS and CDR2 to FQNEAQ. Here the chain combines TRBV7-8 and TRBJ1-6, with a tentative D gene TRBD1 over 6 matching bases. Material: CD4+ or CD8+ T cells sorted from blood, obtained in a trial of the OX40 agonist ivuxolimab. This TCR was sampled from an adult with an advanced solid tumor such as melanoma, head and neck, liver or kidney cancer. The CDR3 loop reads CASSLQGMGNSPLHF. In nucleotide form, the sequence is TGTGCCAGCAGCTTACAGGGGATGGGCAATTCACCCCTCCACTTT.